Sequencing of this T cell receptor beta chain was carried out in a study of blood T cell repertoires in COVID-19. For the study at large: Spain, Italy and the United States supplied samples that represented acute and convalescent COVID-19.

Participants, roughly 18 to 90 years old, spanned fewer than 25 US areas. Germline loops: CDR1 LNHDA, CDR2 SQIVND (reference sequence). This CDR3 spans 13 amino acids. V was cut by 6 bases and J by 6 bases, with 11 bases left in between. Data came from immunoSEQ multiplex PCR; TCRdb stores just in-frame clones and leaves some out. The data show about 210,000 clones, roughly 87% seen once. Sequences were obtained from PBMCs or T cells enriched from blood (not recorded which). This receptor was taken from a man aged 18 to 29 with acute COVID-19. The genes are TRBV19 and TRBJ2-2; unclear D gene. The CDR3 loop is CASRAPEAGELFF. The CDR3 bases are TGTGCCAGTAGGGCCCCAGAGGCCGGGGAGCTGTTTTTT.